This T cell receptor beta chain was profiled in a study of blood T cell repertoires in COVID-19. Study in general: The origin of the acute and convalescent COVID-19 samples was the United States, Italy and Spain. Sample material is recorded as cDNA or gDNA derived from T cells, B-cell-depleted T cells, or PBMCs.

Generated by immunoSEQ multiplex PCR, the TCRdb table keeps only in-frame clones and is missing some. The sample has approximately 30,000 clones; about 91% are singletons. This clone appeared once. V was cut by 3 bases and J by 3 bases, with 9 bases left in between. Germline lookup yields CDR1 MDHEN and CDR2 SYDVKM. This CDR3 region has 14 residues. The TCR comes from a human donor with active COVID-19. The donor label of this sample is uncertain. The chain has TRBV28 and TRBJ2-4, with a weak D call TRBD1 (5 bases). Sequenced: peripheral blood. Here the CDR3 reads CASSLGQDKNIQYF. The CDR3 DNA follows: TGTGCCAGCAGTTTGGGGCAGGACAAAAACATTCAGTACTTC.